A single sample is the source of the 27 T cell receptor beta chains below, sequenced in a study of cytomegalovirus exposure and HLA in healthy donors. The protocol was immunoSEQ multiplex PCR, while the TCRdb copy is restricted to in-frame clones and leaves out a portion. The sample contains approximately 120,000 clones, roughly 93% of which appear only once. Sequencing was performed on PBMCs. These receptors all stem from a woman aged 18 to 35 in good health and CMV-seronegative.

This chain links TRBV29-1 with TRBJ2-3; a possible D gene is TRBD1 (5 bases). Deletions cut 0 bases from V and 4 bases from J, with 8 bases between. CDR3 length: 13 residues. Germline V lookup: CDR1 SQVTM, CDR2 ANQGSEA. The CDR3 DNA reads TGCAGCGTTGAAGAGGTAGGGGCAGATACGCAGTATTTT. This gives the protein CSVEEVGADTQYF.

The chain employs TRBV6-1 and TRBJ2-7, with D uncertain. Looked up from germline, CDR1 is MNHNS and CDR2 is SASEGT. The CDR3 runs 15 residues. Trimming shortened V by 4 bases and J by 5 bases, and 18 bases separated the two germline ends. The CDR3 protein is CASSAGSAGADEQYF. The CDR3 DNA is TGTGCCAGCAGTGCCGGGTCAGCTGGCGCCGACGAGCAGTACTTC.

The chain employs TRBV5-1 and TRBJ2-7, with 8 bases aligning to TRBD1. The CDR3 extends over 15 amino acids. Germline loops: CDR1 SGHRS, CDR2 YFSETQ. V was pared by 3 bases and J by 4 bases, with 9 bases of the junction left unmatched. As DNA, the CDR3 is TGCGCCAGCAGCTGGGCCGGGGGACAGGAATACGAGCAGTACTTC. This sequence encodes CASSWAGGQEYEQYF.

This chain uses TRBV28 with TRBJ1-2, with a tentative D call TRBD1 (5 bases). V dropped 4 bases and J dropped 5 bases, with 8 bases sitting between them. CDR3 length equals 12 residues. Germline V CDR1 and CDR2: MDHEN, SYDVKM. The CDR3 DNA reads TGTGCCAGCAGTTCCAGGGCTTATGGCTACACCTTC. Translated: CASSSRAYGYTF.

The J gene is TRBJ2-3, the V gene TRBV4-2, with 10 nucleotides matching TRBD2. V shed 3 bases, J shed 2 bases, and the junction held 14 bases outside the gene matches. The CDR3 is 19 residues long. From germline, CDR1 is LGHNA and CDR2 YNFKEQ. The CDR3 spells CASSQASGSKGAVTDTQYF. The CDR3 region has the DNA TGTGCCAGCAGCCAGGCTAGCGGGAGTAAAGGTGCCGTCACAGATACGCAGTATTTT.

This chain connects TRBV27 to TRBJ1-3, with 8 bases lining up with TRBD1. Germline CDR1 MNHEY, CDR2 SMNVEV (reference sequence). The V gene end was trimmed by 3 bases and the J gene end by 4 bases; junction bases not matched to a gene: 2. CDR3 size: 14 residues. CDR3 DNA: TGTGCCAGCAGTTTCACAGGGGGGGGAAACACCATATATTTT. Protein: CASSFTGGGNTIYF.

This chain joins TRBV5-1 and TRBJ1-6; a possible D gene is TRBD1 (5 bases). V was cut by 4 bases and J by 10 bases, with 18 bases left in between. The CDR3 is made up of 15 amino acids. Per germline, CDR1 SGHRS and CDR2 YFSETQ. The DNA for the CDR3 is TGCGCCAGCAGCCCGGACGGGACTAAGGAATCACCCCTCCACTTT. Translation gives CASSPDGTKESPLHF. The whole variable domain, remainder taken from reference TRBV5-1 and TRBJ1-6, is KAGVTQTPRYLIKTRGQQVTLSCSPISGHRSVSWYQQTPGQGLQFLFEYFSETQRNKGNFPGRFSGRQFSNSRSEMNVSTLELGDSALYLCASSPDGTKESPLHFGNGTRLTVT.

This chain connects TRBV5-1 to TRBJ1-1; no reliable D call. Trimming removed 0 bases at V and 7 bases at J, with 13 bases between. Germline V lookup: CDR1 SGHRS, CDR2 YFSETQ. This CDR3 comprises 14 residues. The CDR3 sequence: CASSLAVGGGEAFF. The CDR3 DNA is TGCGCCAGCAGCTTGGCAGTGGGCGGAGGTGAAGCTTTCTTT.

The chain uses TRBV7-9 and TRBJ1-1; TRBD1 aligns across 7 bases. There are 14 residues in the CDR3. Losses at the gene ends were 6 bases for V and 4 bases for J; bases not matched to a gene: 8. Germline CDR1 and CDR2: SEHNR and FQNEAQ (reference sequence). CDR3 sequence (DNA): TGTGCCAGCAGTCCCGACAGGGACCGCACTGAAGCTTTCTTT. This codes for CASSPDRDRTEAFF.

This chain links TRBV19 with TRBJ1-3; 7 bases agree with TRBD1. CDR1 and CDR2 from the germline V gene are LNHDA and SQIVND (reference sequence). The CDR3 sequence is 18 residues long. Trimming removed 4 bases from V and 2 bases from J; junction bases left unmatched: 14. The CDR3 region is CASSTTIIHDRAGNTIYF. In DNA form, the CDR3 reads TGTGCCAGTAGTACGACCATCATTCATGACAGGGCTGGAAACACCATATATTTT.

The chain links TRBV28 to TRBJ1-4, with D unresolved. The CDR3 is made up of 16 amino acids. CDR1 and CDR2 (germline): MDHEN, SYDVKM. Trimming cost V 3 bases and J 4 bases, with 15 bases left between them. This chain's CDR3 is CASSFSVSEFNEKLFF. The CDR3, as DNA: TGTGCCAGCAGTTTTTCTGTTTCAGAATTTAATGAAAAACTGTTTTTT.

V and J are TRBV6-6 and TRBJ1-5; D gene uncertain. The CDR3 runs 13 residues. V dropped 6 bases and J dropped 7 bases, with 13 bases sitting between them. Germline loops: CDR1 MNHNY, CDR2 SVGAGI (reference sequence). The CDR3 bases are TGTGCCAGCAGGCAGGCAGAGAGACAGCCCCAGCATTTT. It is translated as CASRQAERQPQHF.

The CDR3 DNA is TGTGCCAGCAATTTCGTGGCGGGCGGGGAGCTGTTTTTT. Protein: CASNFVAGGELFF. The rearrangement joins TRBV27 to TRBJ2-2; weak D call: TRBD2 (5 bases). CDR1 is MNHEY, CDR2 SMNVEV, per germline (reference sequence). The germline V and J ends were trimmed by 7 bases and 7 bases, with 13 bases remaining between them. The CDR3 consists of 13 residues.

CDR3 protein: CASSLGTQTEAFF. In DNA, the CDR3 is TGTGCCAGCAGCTTAGGGACACAAACTGAAGCTTTCTTT. This chain connects TRBV7-2 to TRBJ1-1; D possibly corresponds to TRBD1 (5 bases). The CDR3 has 13 residues. CDR1 SGHTA and CDR2 FQGNSA come from the germline V gene. Trimming took off 1 base at V and 5 bases at J, with 8 bases between the two ends.

The count of this clone is one. The V and J genes are TRBV15 and TRBJ2-2, with no clear D. From germline, CDR1 is LNHNV and CDR2 YYDKDF (reference sequence). The CDR3 extends over 14 amino acids. V lost 1 base, J lost 6 bases, and 9 bases lay in between. Here the CDR3 reads CATSRVIASGELFF. DNA for the CDR3: TGTGCCACCAGCAGAGTAATTGCGTCCGGGGAGCTGTTTTTT.

J is TRBJ1-2 and V is TRBV2; possibly TRBD1 for D (6 bases). The V gene's germline CDR1 is SNHLY and CDR2 FYNNEI. V lost 2 bases and J lost 3, with 13 bases in between. This CDR3 is 15 amino acids long. The CDR3 spells CASSEQGPSDYGYTF. In DNA, the CDR3 is TGTGCCAGCAGTGAACAGGGGCCGAGTGACTATGGCTACACCTTC.

The chain employs TRBV9 and TRBJ2-2; TRBD1 is a possible D gene (6 bases). This CDR3 contains 14 residues. Germline lookup yields CDR1 SGDLS and CDR2 YYNGEE. Between the trimmed V and J ends, which lost 4 bases and 4 bases, there was a span of 11 bases. CDR3 nucleotides: TGTGCCAGCAGCCCGGACAGCCTCACCGGGGAGCTGTTTTTT. It is translated as CASSPDSLTGELFF.

The chain recombines TRBV18 with TRBJ1-6; tentatively, D is TRBD1 (5 bases). From germline, CDR1 is KGHSH and CDR2 LQKENI. The CDR3 length is 16 residues. The V end lost 3 bases, the J end lost 7 bases, and 16 bases lay between the germline ends. The CDR3 DNA is TGTGCCAGCTCACCGGCCGGCGGGACGGACAATTCACCCCTCCACTTT. Protein: CASSPAGGTDNSPLHF.

This clone was found once. The chain joins TRBV19 to TRBJ2-1, with D perhaps TRBD2 (6 bases). CDR1 and CDR2 from the germline V gene are LNHDA and SQIVND (reference sequence). V was pared by 4 bases and J by 8 bases, with 12 bases between. This CDR3 has 13 residues. CDR3 loop: CASSKGLGDEQFF. The CDR3, as DNA: TGTGCCAGTAGTAAGGGACTCGGCGATGAGCAGTTCTTC.

This chain joins TRBV6-5 and TRBJ1-3; D perhaps matches TRBD1 (6 bases). Germline CDR1 MNHEY, CDR2 SVGAGI. The V and J ends lost 2 bases and 4 bases respectively, with 9 bases between them. The CDR3 has 14 residues. The CDR3 reads CASSYTGLGNTIYF. The DNA for the CDR3 is TGTGCCAGCAGTTACACAGGGTTGGGAAACACCATATATTTT.

CDR3 in DNA: TGTGCCAGCAGGTCTCCGGGGGGAGGGACTGAAGCTTTCTTT. It translates to CASRSPGGGTEAFF. The chain links TRBV2 to TRBJ1-1; D is possibly TRBD1 (5 bases). Germline V gene sequence: CDR1 SNHLY, CDR2 FYNNEI. Between the trimmed V and J ends, which lost 6 bases and 5 bases, there was a span of 16 bases. The CDR3 is made up of 14 amino acids.

The rearrangement links TRBV4-1 to TRBJ2-7; possible D gene TRBD1, 6 bases. The CDR3 length is 16 residues. Germline V gene data show CDR1 as MGHRA and CDR2 as YSYEKL. Trimming left V 1 base short and J 2 bases short, with 15 bases between. CDR3 sequence (DNA): TGCGCCAGCAGCCAAGTTGTTGGGGCAGGGGCCTACGAGCAGTACTTC. It is translated as CASSQVVGAGAYEQYF.

The rearrangement uses TRBV30 and TRBJ2-7; D not certain. Germline V gives CDR1 GTSNPN, CDR2 SVGIG (reference sequence). CDR3 size: 13 residues. V was pared by 5 bases and J by 2 bases, with 13 bases between. CDR3: CAWSRPVAYEQYF. DNA of the CDR3: TGTGCCTGGTCGAGGCCAGTCGCCTACGAGCAGTACTTC.

The rearrangement links TRBV19 to TRBJ1-5; the D gene is possibly TRBD1 (6 bases). Germline V CDR1 and CDR2: LNHDA, SQIVND (reference sequence). This CDR3 region has 15 residues. The V gene lost 8 bases and the J gene lost 5 bases, with 19 bases spanning the gap. This CDR3 is CASALGGAGDQPQHF. The CDR3 nucleotides are TGTGCCAGTGCATTGGGGGGGGCGGGAGATCAGCCCCAGCATTTT.

V and J are TRBV5-1 and TRBJ2-2, with TRBD2 matching over 8 bases. Germline V gene lookup returns CDR1 SGHRS and CDR2 YFSETQ. The CDR3 length is 16 residues. The ends lost 5 bases at V and 5 bases at J; junction bases unmatched: 11. CDR3 protein: CASREIAGTLTGELFF. In nucleotides, the CDR3 is TGCGCCAGCAGAGAAATAGCGGGAACCCTTACCGGGGAGCTGTTTTTT.

CDR3 sequence reads: CASSISGGDAGELFF. In nucleotides, the CDR3 is TGCGCCAGCAGCATTAGCGGGGGGGACGCCGGGGAGCTGTTTTTT. The V and J genes are TRBV5-1 and TRBJ2-2; 11 positions match TRBD2. The CDR3 loop spans 15 amino acids. Germline lookup yields CDR1 SGHRS and CDR2 YFSETQ. V lost 4 bases and J lost 6; bases outside the gene matches: 5.

This chain joins TRBV7-9 and TRBJ2-1; no clear D gene. The germline V gene has CDR1 SEHNR and CDR2 FQNEAQ (reference sequence). V lost 3 bases and J 5 bases, leaving 8 bases between the germline ends. The CDR3 length is 13 residues. The CDR3 DNA reads TGTGCCAGCAGCTTGGGCGCCCACAATGAGCAGTTCTTC. Protein: CASSLGAHNEQFF.